Below are 25 T cell receptor beta chains sequenced from a single sample in a study of blood T cell repertoires in COVID-19. Repertoires were generated with immunoSEQ multiplex PCR, while TCRdb's copy carries only in-frame clones and drops some. The sample lists around 200,000 clones; roughly nine tenths were seen once. The sample taken for sequencing was peripheral blood. The receptors shown here come from a man aged 25-40 years with acute or convalescent COVID-19.

The V gene is TRBV2, the J gene TRBJ1-6, with D perhaps matching TRBD1 (6 bases). The CDR3 loop spans 14 amino acids. Germline V gene data show CDR1 as SNHLY and CDR2 as FYNNEI. V shed 6 bases and J shed 6 bases, with 12 bases lying between them. The CDR3 loop reads CASRTFRGNSPLHF. CDR3 bases: TGTGCCAGCAGGACGTTCAGGGGTAATTCACCCCTCCACTTT.

The rearrangement links TRBV29-1 to TRBJ2-2; 7 bases align to TRBD2. CDR1 is SQVTM and CDR2 is ANQGSEA in the germline V gene. The CDR3 is made up of 12 amino acids. Trimming took 4 bases from V and 7 from J; bases not matched to a gene: 3. This chain's CDR3 is CSVGAGVGELFF. CDR3 nucleotide sequence: TGCAGCGTTGGGGCGGGGGTCGGGGAGCTGTTTTTT.

This clone showed up just once. The chain carries TRBV30 and TRBJ1-6; 9 bases are a match to TRBD1. CDR3 size: 17 residues. Trimming at V came to 3 bases and at J to 0 bases, leaving 6 bases not matched to a gene. Germline V gives CDR1 GTSNPN, CDR2 SVGIG (reference sequence). The CDR3 nucleotides read TGTGCCTGGAGGGGATACAGGGGGCTCTCCTATAATTCACCCCTCCACTTT. Its translation: CAWRGYRGLSYNSPLHF. Drawing the rest from reference TRBV30 and TRBJ1-6, the complete variable domain is SQTIHQWPATLVQPVGSPLSLECTVEGTSNPNLYWYRQAAGRGLQLLFYSVGIGQISSEVPQNLSASRPQDRQFILSSKKLLLSDSGFYLCAWRGYRGLSYNSPLHFGNGTRLTVT.

The chain carries TRBV15 and TRBJ2-7; maybe TRBD1 (5 bases). This CDR3 is built from 15 residues. V shed 4 bases and J shed 5 bases, with 18 bases lying between them. CDR1 is LNHNV, CDR2 YYDKDF, per germline (reference sequence). For the CDR3, the DNA is TGTGCCACCAGCAAGGGGCAGGGTAGATATGACGAGCAGTACTTC. Translated: CATSKGQGRYDEQYF.

This clone was counted only a few times. The chain is built from TRBV28 and TRBJ1-2, with 11 nucleotides matching TRBD1. Germline V gene lookup returns CDR1 MDHEN and CDR2 SYDVKM. The CDR3 contains 15 residues. J was trimmed by 8 bases and V by 5 bases; bases with no gene match: 10. The CDR3 nucleotides are TGTGCCAGCAGTACAAGGACAGGGGGCGCGTTGGGCTACACCTTC. It is translated as CASSTRTGGALGYTF.

This clone has only one observation. The V gene is TRBV27, the J gene TRBJ2-1, with TRBD2 as a possible D gene (6 bases). Germline V gene data show CDR1 as MNHEY and CDR2 as SMNVEV (reference sequence). This CDR3 spans 14 amino acids. V gave up 8 bases and J gave up 2 bases, with 13 bases separating them. The CDR3 region is CASGWGGTYNEQFF. The CDR3 nucleotides read TGTGCCAGCGGGTGGGGCGGGACCTACAATGAGCAGTTCTTC.

V gene TRBV19 combines with J gene TRBJ1-2; a possible D gene is TRBD1 (6 bases). V was shortened by 5 bases and J by 4 bases, with 11 bases between the two germline ends. Germline V gives CDR1 LNHDA, CDR2 SQIVND (reference sequence). The CDR3 is 13 residues long. The CDR3 region is CASSSQGSYGYTF. The CDR3 region has the DNA TGTGCCAGTAGTTCACAGGGAAGCTATGGCTACACCTTC.

This rearrangement joins TRBV7-9 to TRBJ2-5, with D unclear. Trimming pared 2 bases from V and 4 bases from J, leaving 8 bases between. The CDR3 covers 13 residues. From germline, CDR1 is SEHNR and CDR2 FQNEAQ (reference sequence). The CDR3 region is CASSLRLLETQYF. The CDR3 DNA follows: TGTGCCAGCAGCTTAAGACTCTTAGAGACCCAGTACTTC.

This clone was seen a single time. The chain couples TRBV7-2 to TRBJ1-2, with 7 bases aligning to TRBD1. J gave up 3 bases and V 5 bases, and 6 bases lay outside the gene matches. CDR1 is SGHTA and CDR2 is FQGNSA in the germline V gene. This CDR3 is built from 14 residues. This CDR3 is CASSPRDSYYGYTF. DNA of the CDR3: TGTGCCAGCAGCCCGCGGGACAGCTACTATGGCTACACCTTC.

This clone appeared once. The chain combines TRBV20-1 with TRBJ1-1, with TRBD1 as a possible D gene (5 bases). Trimming took off 3 bases at V and 5 bases at J, with 16 bases between the two ends. Germline CDR1 and CDR2: DFQATT and SNEGSKA (reference sequence). The CDR3 has 14 amino acids. The DNA of the CDR3 is TGCAGTGCTAGTAGGCGCAGGGAAGCGACTGAAGCTTTCTTT. It encodes CSASRRREATEAFF.

This chain links TRBV5-1 with TRBJ2-7; a weak D match, TRBD2 (5 bases). The CDR3 contains 13 residues. CDR1 and CDR2 from the germline V gene are SGHRS and YFSETQ. Trimming stripped 0 bases from V and 7 bases from J, with 11 bases between. The CDR3: CASSLVVRGEQYF. As DNA, the CDR3 is TGCGCCAGCAGCTTGGTCGTCCGGGGAGAGCAGTACTTC.

This clone was seen only once. This chain joins TRBV5-1 and TRBJ2-7; the D is unclear. Trimming took off 4 bases at V and 1 base at J, with 15 bases between the two ends. CDR1 is SGHRS, CDR2 YFSETQ, per germline. The CDR3 spans 15 residues. CDR3: CASSPEKVQSYEQYF. The CDR3 DNA reads as TGCGCCAGCAGCCCTGAAAAGGTACAGTCCTACGAGCAGTACTTC.

The gene calls are TRBV6-1 and TRBJ1-1; TRBD1 might be the D (5 bases). The germline V and J ends were trimmed by 1 base and 6 bases, with 9 bases remaining between them. In germline, CDR1 is MNHNS, CDR2 SASEGT. CDR3 length: 13 residues. The CDR3 DNA reads as TGTGCCAGCAGTGAAGTGAGGGACTCTGAAGCTTTCTTT. As protein: CASSEVRDSEAFF.

This chain uses TRBV2 with TRBJ2-2; the match to TRBD2 covers 8 bases. This CDR3 is 15 amino acids long. Unmatched junction bases numbered 5, after V lost 5 bases and J lost 3 bases. CDR1 and CDR2 (germline): SNHLY, FYNNEI. The CDR3 is CASSPPSGYTGELFF. For the CDR3, the DNA is TGTGCCAGCAGTCCGCCTAGCGGGTACACCGGGGAGCTGTTTTTT.

The rearrangement links TRBV28 to TRBJ2-2; 12 bases line up with TRBD2. The CDR3 consists of 15 residues. CDR1 is MDHEN, CDR2 SYDVKM, per germline. V was pared by 5 bases and J by 7 bases, with 5 bases of the junction left unmatched. The CDR3 sequence is CASSKASGRGGELFF. Written as DNA, the CDR3 is TGTGCCAGCAGTAAGGCTAGCGGGAGGGGCGGGGAGCTGTTTTTT.

This sequence joins TRBV7-3 and TRBJ1-1; D not resolved. CDR3 length: 13 amino acids. Germline CDR1 reads SGHTA; CDR2 reads FQGTGA. The ends were cut back, 5 bases at V and 6 bases at J, with 13 bases in the middle. The CDR3 sequence is CASSLGLFAEAFF. Here the CDR3 DNA reads TGTGCCAGCAGCCTTGGACTATTCGCTGAAGCTTTCTTT.

Notes on this clone: Other nucleotide sequences in the sample specify the same CDR3. The chain links TRBV9 to TRBJ1-4; 11 positions match TRBD1. The CDR3 contains 15 residues. Trimming took 0 bases from V and 8 from J; bases not matched to a gene: 3. Germline-derived CDR1 and CDR2 are SGDLS and YYNGEE. CDR3 region: CASSVVGTGGEKLFF. The CDR3 bases are TGTGCCAGCAGCGTAGTGGGGACAGGGGGAGAAAAACTGTTTTTT.

V usage is TRBV18 and J usage is TRBJ2-1; D gene uncertain. Trimming left V 3 bases short and J 7 bases short, with 7 bases between. CDR1 and CDR2 (germline): KGHSH, LQKENI. This CDR3 has 12 residues. Here the CDR3 reads CASSPTPNEQFF. The CDR3 coding sequence is TGTGCCAGCTCACCTACTCCTAATGAGCAGTTCTTC. Variable domain in full (rest from reference TRBV18 and TRBJ2-1): NAGVMQNPRHLVRRRGQEARLRCSPMKGHSHVYWYRQLPEEGLKFMVYLQKENIIDESGMPKERFSAEFPKEGPSILRIQQVVRGDSAAYFCASSPTPNEQFFGPGTRLTVL.

V gene TRBV11-2 combines with J gene TRBJ2-3; a weak D match, TRBD2 (6 bases). The V gene's germline CDR1 is SGHAT and CDR2 FQNNGV. This CDR3 has 15 amino acids. V lost 5 bases and J lost 2, with 14 bases in between. The CDR3 here is CASSLLAGNTDTQYF. The CDR3 nucleotides are TGTGCCAGCAGCCTACTAGCCGGGAACACAGATACGCAGTATTTT.

J is TRBJ2-2 and V is TRBV6-5, with D unclear. Trimming took 0 bases from V and 7 from J, leaving 12 bases between them. Germline values: CDR1 MNHEY, CDR2 SVGAGI. The CDR3 length is 15 residues. The chain's CDR3 is CASSYSISVSGELFF. The DNA for the CDR3 is TGTGCCAGCAGTTACTCCATTTCAGTAAGCGGGGAGCTGTTTTTT.

The chain combines TRBV6-1 with TRBJ1-1; D is ambiguous. Germline V gene data show CDR1 as MNHNS and CDR2 as SASEGT. Trimming stripped 3 bases from V and 3 bases from J, with 5 bases between. The CDR3 is 12 amino acids. The CDR3 is CASSEWHTEAFF. Written as DNA, the CDR3 is TGTGCCAGCAGTGAGTGGCACACTGAAGCTTTCTTT.

This chain joins TRBV21-1 and TRBJ2-2; no DNA check was done on the table's D call, TRBD2. TRBV21-1 is a pseudogene segment. CDR3 length: 17 amino acids. The CDR3 DNA is TGTGCCAGCAGCAAACGGGGGGGAAGAGAGGACACCGGGGAGCTGTTTTTT. Residues: CASSKRGGREDTGELFF.

This clone showed up just once. The rearrangement links TRBV6-5 to TRBJ2-7; 9 nucleotides match TRBD1. The V and J ends lost 7 bases and 6 bases, in that order; junction bases with no gene match: 10. Per the germline V gene, CDR1 is MNHEY and CDR2 is SVGAGI. This CDR3 comprises 14 residues. The chain's CDR3 is CASILTGGYGEQYF. DNA for the CDR3: TGTGCCAGCATTTTGACAGGGGGTTATGGCGAGCAGTACTTC.

V gene TRBV30 combines with J gene TRBJ1-3; D remains unclear. The CDR3 covers 12 residues. Germline V lookup: CDR1 GTSNPN, CDR2 SVGIG (reference sequence). The ends were cut back, 0 bases at V and 4 bases at J, with 4 bases in the middle. The chain's CDR3 is CAWSVQGNTIYF. CDR3 sequence (DNA): TGTGCCTGGAGTGTACAAGGAAACACCATATATTTT.

The gene calls are TRBV5-1 and TRBJ2-1, with 7 bases lining up with TRBD1. The CDR3 loop spans 16 amino acids. Germline values: CDR1 SGHRS, CDR2 YFSETQ. V trimming: 3 bases; J trimming: 3 bases; junction bases outside the gene matches: 9. In DNA form, the CDR3 reads TGCGCCAGCAGCTCAGGACAGGAGACATACTACAATGAGCAGTTCTTC. Translation gives CASSSGQETYYNEQFF. Full variable domain (rest looked up from reference TRBV5-1 and TRBJ2-1): KAGVTQTPRYLIKTRGQQVTLSCSPISGHRSVSWYQQTPGQGLQFLFEYFSETQRNKGNFPGRFSGRQFSNSRSEMNVSTLELGDSALYLCASSSGQETYYNEQFFGPGTRLTVL.